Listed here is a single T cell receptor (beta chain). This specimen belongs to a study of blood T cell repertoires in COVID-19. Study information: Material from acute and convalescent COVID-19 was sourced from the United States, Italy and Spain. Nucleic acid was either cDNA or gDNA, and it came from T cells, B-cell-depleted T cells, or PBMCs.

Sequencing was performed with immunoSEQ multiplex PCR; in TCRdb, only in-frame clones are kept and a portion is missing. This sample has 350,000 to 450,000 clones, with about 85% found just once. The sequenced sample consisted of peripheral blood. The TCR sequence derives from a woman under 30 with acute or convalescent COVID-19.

CDR3 protein: CASSAGAIPSGNTIYF. Here the CDR3 DNA reads TGCGCCAGCAGCGCTGGAGCGATCCCCTCTGGAAACACCATATATTTT. The V gene is TRBV5-1, the J gene TRBJ1-3, with D unclear. With 4 bases removed from V and 0 bases from J, the gap between germline ends came to 14 bases. CDR1 is SGHRS, CDR2 YFSETQ, per germline. The CDR3 is made up of 16 amino acids.